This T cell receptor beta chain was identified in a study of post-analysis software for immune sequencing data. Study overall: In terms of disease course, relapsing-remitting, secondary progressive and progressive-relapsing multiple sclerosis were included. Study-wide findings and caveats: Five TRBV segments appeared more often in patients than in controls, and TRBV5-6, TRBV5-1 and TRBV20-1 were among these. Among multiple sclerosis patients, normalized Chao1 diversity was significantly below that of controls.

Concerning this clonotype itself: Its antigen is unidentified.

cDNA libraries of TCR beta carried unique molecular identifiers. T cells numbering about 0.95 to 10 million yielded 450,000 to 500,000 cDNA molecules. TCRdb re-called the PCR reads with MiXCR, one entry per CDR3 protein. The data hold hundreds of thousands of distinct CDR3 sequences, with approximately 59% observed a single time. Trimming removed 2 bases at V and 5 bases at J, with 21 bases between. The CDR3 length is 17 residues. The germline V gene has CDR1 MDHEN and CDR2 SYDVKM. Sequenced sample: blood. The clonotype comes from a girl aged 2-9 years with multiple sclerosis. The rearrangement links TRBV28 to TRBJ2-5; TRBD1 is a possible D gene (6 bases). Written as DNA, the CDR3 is TGTGCCAGCAGTTTAATCCAGGGGACGAACCTCCGGGAGACCCAGTACTTC. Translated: CASSLIQGTNLRETQYF.